Detailed here is one T cell receptor (beta chain). Naive CD8 cells were CD45RO-negative, positively selected for CCR7, excluding terminally differentiated effector memory CD45RA+ cells. After removal of 0 bases from V and 5 bases from J, the junction contained 1 base not matched to a gene. The CDR3 has 13 residues. Germline CDR1 SGDLS, CDR2 YYNGEE. This entry is derived from a study of shared clonotypes between healthy human individuals. Study overall: Plates per donor: three CD4 naive, three CD4 memory, two CD8 naive, one CD8 memory.

Using immunoSEQ multiplex PCR, the repertoire was profiled, and TCRdb retains in-frame clones only, with some absent. The repertoire consists of fewer than 1 million clones, with about 96% occurring once and the leading ten covering about 0.25%. Sequenced sample: naive CD8+ T cells sorted from blood. This sequence originates from a man aged 30 to 39 in good health. The chain combines TRBV9 with TRBJ1-2, with 7 bases fitting TRBD1. This chain's CDR3 is CASSVGTGYGYTF. In nucleotides, the CDR3 is TGTGCCAGCAGCGTAGGGACAGGATATGGCTACACCTTC.